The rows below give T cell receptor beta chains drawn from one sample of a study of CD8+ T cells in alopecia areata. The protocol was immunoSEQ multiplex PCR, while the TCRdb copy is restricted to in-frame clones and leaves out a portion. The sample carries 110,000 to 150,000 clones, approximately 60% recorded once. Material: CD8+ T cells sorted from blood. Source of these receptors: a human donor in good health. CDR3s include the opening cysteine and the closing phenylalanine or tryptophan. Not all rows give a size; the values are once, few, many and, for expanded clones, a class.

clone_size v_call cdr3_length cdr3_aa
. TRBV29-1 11 CSGGPSNEQFF
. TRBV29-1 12 CSVDKGHYGYTF
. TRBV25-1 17 CASSEFRAGWGSYEQYF
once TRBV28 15 CASRVLAGDYNEQFF
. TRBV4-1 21 CASSQAPWGGRVFSSTDTQYF
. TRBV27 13 CASKTSGSAEQYF
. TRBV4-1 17 CASSPHPASDSYNEQFF
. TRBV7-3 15 CASSTVAGGQNEQFF
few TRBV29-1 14 CSAPTPGANNEQFF
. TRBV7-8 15 CASSLAGGEQETQYF
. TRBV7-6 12 CASGDGYNEQFF
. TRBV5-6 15 CASMIGGDSNQPQHF
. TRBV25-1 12 CASSEAHYEQYF
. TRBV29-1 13 CSGRTGGYNEQFF
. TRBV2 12 CASSEIKETQYF
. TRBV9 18 CASSGVPRLAASSYEQYF
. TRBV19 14 CASSTGSPYNEQFF
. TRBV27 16 CASSPGLAGQSYEQYF
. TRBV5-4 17 CASSPLGRGGAKNIQYF
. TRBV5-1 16 CASSLEQVQVTDTQYF
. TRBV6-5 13 CASRASGSWEQFF
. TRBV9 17 CASSVAIERSGANVLTF
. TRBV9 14 CASSPTGNAGELFF
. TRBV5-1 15 CASSLDRGRDYGYTF
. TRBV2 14 CAGSLGLGNNEQFF
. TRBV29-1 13 CSVRGRSEWIQYF
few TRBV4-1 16 CASSQAAGGPGYEQYF
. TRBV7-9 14 CASSLVMGLTEAFF
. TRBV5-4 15 CASGHRDKDNYGYTF
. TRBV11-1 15 CASSLSAGSTYEQYF
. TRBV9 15 CASSASGGLNTEAFF
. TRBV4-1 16 CASSQAPTLQGEKLFF
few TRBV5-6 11 CASSLGYEQYF